The T cell receptor (beta chain) under discussion was sequenced for a study of PD-1 blockade in classical Hodgkin lymphoma. The CDR3 extends over 14 amino acids. V lost 4 bases to trimming and J lost 5 bases; unmatched junction nucleotides: 6. Profiled with immunoSEQ multiplex PCR; TCRdb holds only in-frame clones, not every one. Seen here are about 94,000 clones, nearly 90% observed once, and the top ten hold approximately 12%. Study-wide points: TCR diversity at baseline was reported to be reduced in newly diagnosed patients relative to healthy donors.

A few counts support this clone. Its matching antigen is unknown. Brentuximab vedotin exposure varied among the patients, all of whom had relapsed after autologous stem cell transplantation. This TCR was sampled from a human donor with classical Hodgkin lymphoma. Sample: peripheral blood mononuclear cells (PBMCs), taken before the second cycle of nivolumab. The chain carries TRBV23-1 and TRBJ1-2, with TRBD1 matching 8 bases. TRBV23-1 is an ORF for which the function is uncertain. The CDR3 region is CASSRWDRFYGYTF. The CDR3 DNA sequence: TGCGCCAGCAGTCGATGGGACAGGTTTTATGGCTACACCTTC.